These 8 T cell receptor beta chains were sequenced from one sample in a study of T cells in Graves' hyperthyroidism and ophthalmopathy. RNA transcripts provided the source from which TCR beta CDR3 regions were amplified. The HTBI set primed first-round TCR CDR3 RT-PCR. MiXCR was run by TCRdb on the multiplex PCR reads, yielding one entry per CDR3 protein. The table lists 650,000 to 850,000 distinct CDR3 sequences, roughly a sixth of them singletons. The sample taken for sequencing was blood. Source of these receptors: a woman in her fifties or sixties with Graves' hyperthyroidism that later progressed to Graves' ophthalmopathy.

This clonotype was detected a few times. The CDR3 does not close with the conserved phenylalanine or tryptophan, likely indicating a read error. The chain links TRBV30 to TRBJ1-1, with D possibly being TRBD1 (5 bases). There are 14 residues in the CDR3. V lost 0 bases, J lost 4 bases, and 12 bases lay in between. Germline CDR1 and CDR2: GTSNPN and SVGIG (reference sequence). Here the CDR3 reads CAWSVWGSTTEAFL. Here the CDR3 DNA reads TGTGCCTGGAGTGTTTGGGGCAGTACCACTGAAGCTTTCCTT.

This clonotype was counted many times. This chain links TRBV5-1 with TRBJ2-7; 11 bases align to TRBD2. The V gene end was trimmed by 4 bases and the J gene end by 2 bases; junction bases not matched to a gene: 8. The CDR3 contains 16 residues. Germline lookup yields CDR1 SGHRS and CDR2 YFSETQ. The chain's CDR3 is CASSTQLAGETYEQYF. CDR3 sequence (DNA): TGCGCCAGCAGCACCCAACTAGCGGGGGAGACCTACGAGCAGTACTTC.

The V gene is TRBV27, the J gene TRBJ2-1; D unresolved. V was pared by 4 bases and J by 2 bases, with 9 bases between. From germline, CDR1 is MNHEY and CDR2 SMNVEV (reference sequence). This CDR3 has 14 residues. CDR3 loop: CASSSDNAYNEQFF. The CDR3 nucleotides are TGTGCCAGCAGTTCAGACAATGCCTACAATGAGCAGTTCTTC.

This clonotype has a handful of counts. The chain is built from TRBV6-1 and TRBJ1-1; no definite D call. Deletions cut 8 bases from V and 3 bases from J, with 7 bases between. The germline V gene has CDR1 MNHNS and CDR2 SASEGT. This CDR3 is 11 amino acids long. CDR3 sequence reads: CASGTDTEAFF. The CDR3 nucleotides are TGTGCCAGCGGAACGGACACTGAAGCTTTCTTT.

V gene TRBV2 combines with J gene TRBJ1-3; a weak D match, TRBD1 (5 bases). V was pared by 1 base and J by 2 bases, with 9 bases between. This CDR3 spans 15 amino acids. CDR1 is SNHLY, CDR2 FYNNEI, per germline. CDR3 sequence reads: CASSEEGWTGNTIYF. The CDR3 DNA follows: TGTGCCAGCAGTGAAGAGGGGTGGACTGGAAACACCATATATTTT.

The CDR3 DNA sequence: TGTGCCAGCAGTCGGACAGCTTTCGAAGGCTACACCTTC. Its translation: CASSRTAFEGYTF. The chain joins TRBV2 to TRBJ1-2, with TRBD1 as a possible D gene (6 bases). The CDR3 has 13 amino acids. The V gene's germline CDR1 is SNHLY and CDR2 FYNNEI. Trimming took off 5 bases at V and 8 bases at J, with 15 bases between the two ends.

This clonotype was observed many times. The chain recombines TRBV11-2 with TRBJ1-1; D ambiguous. The germline CDR1 and CDR2 sequences are SGHAT and FQNNGV. The CDR3 totals 13 residues. Between the trimmed V and J ends, which lost 5 bases and 9 bases, there was a span of 16 bases. In DNA, the CDR3 is TGTGCCAGCAGCCTCGGGGAAGAGAGAAAAGCTTTCTTT. Protein sequence: CASSLGEERKAFF. Variable domain in full (rest from reference TRBV11-2 and TRBJ1-1): EAGVAQSPRYKIIEKRQSVAFWCNPISGHATLYWYQQILGQGPKLLIQFQNNGVVDDSQLPKDRFSAERLKGVDSTLKIQPAKLEDSAVYLCASSLGEERKAFFGQGTRLTVV.

The genes are TRBV12-5 and TRBJ2-1; D is undetermined. This CDR3 has 13 residues. With 2 bases removed from V and 7 bases from J, the gap between germline ends came to 9 bases. The germline CDR1 and CDR2 sequences are LGHNT and FRNRAP. CDR3: CASGLNWLNEQFF. The CDR3 bases are TGTGCTAGTGGTTTGAATTGGTTGAATGAGCAGTTCTTC. Together with reference TRBV12-5 and TRBJ2-1, the CDR3 gives the full variable domain: DARVTQTPRHKVTEMGQEVTMRCQPILGHNTVFWYRQTMMQGLELLAYFRNRAPLDDSGMPKDRFSAEMPDATLATLKIQPSEPRDSAVYFCASGLNWLNEQFFGPGTRLTVL.